Each of the 22 T cell receptor beta chains below was sequenced from the same sample in a study of metastatic and nonmetastatic thyroid tumors. TCRdb ran MiXCR on the PCR reads. Of around 5,000 clones listed, about 31% are singletons. Before thyroid surgery, none of the patients had received any treatment. Material: adjacent normal tissue. The receptors here all came from a female donor with papillary thyroid cancer or a benign thyroid nodule (not recorded which). Some clones in this sample may be carry-over from other donors' samples.

This clone was seen only a few times. V is TRBV6-1 and J is TRBJ1-1, with 7 bases identical to TRBD1. Per germline, CDR1 MNHNS and CDR2 SASEGT. Trimming took 7 bases from V and 1 from J; bases not matched to a gene: 9. The CDR3 runs 15 residues. The CDR3 region has the DNA TGTGCCAGCAAACCCCCTGGGGACAGGAACACTGAAGCTTTCTTT. This codes for CASKPPGDRNTEAFF.

This clone came up a few times. The junction departs from germline at one end; a sequencing error may be responsible. V gene TRBV28 combines with J gene TRBJ1-2; no clear D. The CDR3 loop spans 13 amino acids. Germline lookup yields CDR1 MDHEN and CDR2 SYDVKM. Here the CDR3 reads CANSLVLRYGYTF. The CDR3 region has the DNA TGTGCCAACAGTTTAGTGCTTCGCTATGGCTACACCTTC.

This chain uses TRBV6-2 or TRBV6-3 with TRBJ1-2; a possible D gene is TRBD1 (5 bases). V lost 4 bases, J lost 6 bases, and 9 bases lay in between. The V gene's germline CDR1 is MNHEY and CDR2 SVGEGT. This CDR3 is 12 amino acids long. The CDR3 coding sequence is TGTGCCAGCAGTTCCAGGGTTAATGGCTACACCTTC. This codes for CASSSRVNGYTF.

This clone showed up just a few times. V and J are TRBV28 and TRBJ2-1; 15 bases agree with TRBD2. The V gene end was trimmed by 5 bases and the J gene end by 8 bases; junction bases not matched to a gene: 4. The CDR3 is 15 amino acids. Germline V CDR1 and CDR2: MDHEN, SYDVKM. This chain's CDR3 is CASSAGLAGGYEQFF. CDR3 DNA sequence: TGTGCCAGCAGTGCGGGACTAGCGGGAGGCTATGAGCAGTTCTTC.

About this clone itself: The CDR3 ends on some other residue instead of the conserved phenylalanine or tryptophan, so this is likely a read error. It is unclear where the CDR3 begins or ends on the DNA, so no DNA is shown, and the CDR3 is as TCRdb lists it. The V gene is TRBV6-5, the J gene TRBJ1-1; TRBD1 is taken as the D call from the table, unchecked against the DNA. Germline CDR1 reads MNHEY; CDR2 reads SVGAGI. The CDR3 length is 14 residues, termini included. CDR3 loop: CASSYSTILGGLMV.

This clone has just a few counts. The V call is TRBV6-1, the J call TRBJ2-1, with D maybe TRBD2 (5 bases). Germline-derived CDR1 and CDR2 are MNHNS and SASEGT. This CDR3 contains 12 residues. V lost 4 bases, J lost 9 bases, and 10 bases lay in between. This chain's CDR3 is CASSATRFEQFF. The CDR3 nucleotides are TGTGCCAGCAGTGCAACTAGATTTGAGCAGTTCTTC.

The genes are TRBV6-1 and TRBJ1-1, with a tentative D call TRBD1 (5 bases). The V and J ends lost 8 bases and 3 bases respectively, with 16 bases between them. The CDR3 is made up of 14 amino acids. Germline loops: CDR1 MNHNS, CDR2 SASEGT. The CDR3 protein is CASDGKARDTEAFF. The CDR3 DNA follows: TGTGCCAGCGACGGGAAGGCCAGGGACACTGAAGCTTTCTTT.

This clone is categorized as medium-sized. The chain uses TRBV20-1 and TRBJ2-7; tentatively, D is TRBD1 (6 bases). The CDR3 spans 14 residues. The germline CDR1 and CDR2 sequences are DFQATT and SNEGSKA (reference sequence). Trimming removed 3 bases from V and 2 bases from J, with 14 bases in between. CDR3 in amino acids: CSASEMTGTYEQYF. CDR3 nucleotides: TGCAGTGCTAGTGAAATGACAGGAACCTACGAGCAGTACTTC.

This clone occurred a few times. CDR3 bases: TGTGCCAGCAGTTACCGAGGGTTTTCTGAAGCTTTCTTT. Translating it yields CASSYRGFSEAFF. This chain links TRBV6-2 or TRBV6-3 with TRBJ1-1, with D unresolved. The CDR3 runs to 13 residues. V was trimmed by 2 bases and J by 6 bases, leaving 10 bases between them. Germline V lookup: CDR1 MNHEY, CDR2 SVGEGT.

By sample fraction, this clone is medium-sized (0.01 to 0.1%). The V gene is TRBV7-2, the J gene TRBJ1-6; unclear D gene. The length of the CDR3 is 16 residues. V lost 5 bases and J lost 4, with 15 bases in between. Germline CDR1 reads SGHTA; CDR2 reads FQGNSA. CDR3 sequence reads: CASSEEAFSYNSPLHF. In DNA, the CDR3 is TGTGCCAGCAGCGAAGAAGCCTTCTCGTATAATTCACCCCTCCACTTT. Full variable domain (missing parts from reference TRBV7-2 and TRBJ1-6): GAGVSQSPSNKVTEKGKDVELRCDPISGHTALYWYRQSLGQGLEFLIYFQGNSAPDKSGLPSDRFSAERTGGSVSTLTIQRTQQEDSAVYLCASSEEAFSYNSPLHFGNGTRLTVT.

The chain employs TRBV7-3 and TRBJ2-7, with D perhaps matching TRBD2 (5 bases). The CDR3 runs to 14 residues. V lost 3 bases and J 7 bases, leaving 16 bases between the germline ends. CDR1 SGHTA and CDR2 FQGTGA come from the germline V gene. The DNA for the CDR3 is TGTGCCAGCAGCTTGGACTCGTCCACGCCTGAGCAGTACTTC. Protein: CASSLDSSTPEQYF.

In regard to this clone: Germline and junction disagree at one end, which may indicate a read error. The V gene is TRBV2, the J gene TRBJ2-3; D is undetermined. The germline V gene encodes CDR1 SNHLY and CDR2 FYNNEI. The CDR3 extends over 12 amino acids. This CDR3 is CTSRFYADTQYF. The CDR3 DNA sequence: TGTACCAGCAGGTTCTACGCAGATACGCAGTATTTT.

The CDR3 DNA is TGTGCCAGCTCACCCCGGGACAGAACCTACGAGCAGTACTTC. This codes for CASSPRDRTYEQYF. This rearrangement joins TRBV18 to TRBJ2-7; 7 bases are a match to TRBD1. CDR1 is KGHSH and CDR2 is LQKENI in the germline V gene. After removal of 3 bases from V and 2 bases from J, the junction contained 4 bases not matched to a gene. The CDR3 is 14 amino acids. Together with reference TRBV18 and TRBJ2-7, the CDR3 gives the full variable domain: NAGVMQNPRHLVRRRGQEARLRCSPMKGHSHVYWYRQLPEEGLKFMVYLQKENIIDESGMPKERFSAEFPKEGPSILRIQQVVRGDSAAYFCASSPRDRTYEQYFGPGTRLTVT.

Only a few counts were recorded for this clone. The genes are TRBV6-1 and TRBJ2-5, with 7 bases fitting TRBD2. The CDR3 covers 14 residues. V was clipped by 1 base and J by 1 base; unmatched bases: 0. The V gene's germline CDR1 is MNHNS and CDR2 SASEGT. As DNA, the CDR3 is TGTGCCAGCAGTGAAGGGGGGGGCCAAGAGACCCAGTACTTC. It yields the protein CASSEGGGQETQYF.

This clone is medium-sized (0.01 to 0.1%) within its sample. The chain's CDR3 is CASSLISGKQTQYF. CDR3 coding DNA: TGTGCCAGCAGCTTAATTAGCGGGAAACAGACCCAGTACTTC. The chain links TRBV7-8 to TRBJ2-5, with 8 bases fitting TRBD2. CDR3 size: 14 residues. Germline trimming cut 2 bases from V and 6 bases from J; bases unmatched to any gene: 5. Germline assignment: CDR1 SGHVS and CDR2 FQNEAQ. Looking up the rest from reference TRBV7-8 and TRBJ2-5 gives the full variable domain: GAGVSQSPRYKVAKRGQDVALRCDPISGHVSLFWYQQALGQGPEFLTYFQNEAQLDKSGLPSDRFFAERPEGSVSTLKIQRTQQEDSAVYLCASSLISGKQTQYFGPGTRLLVL.

The J gene is TRBJ1-6, the V gene TRBV11-2; tentative D call: TRBD1 (5 bases). This CDR3 is 15 amino acids long. Germline V gene sequence: CDR1 SGHAT, CDR2 FQNNGV. Trimming shortened V by 0 bases and J by 7 bases, and 10 bases separated the two germline ends. The DNA of the CDR3 is TGTGCCAGCAGCTTAGAATCAGGGTCCAATTCACCCCTCCACTTT. It yields the protein CASSLESGSNSPLHF. The whole variable domain, filled in from reference TRBV11-2 and TRBJ1-6, reads EAGVAQSPRYKIIEKRQSVAFWCNPISGHATLYWYQQILGQGPKLLIQFQNNGVVDDSQLPKDRFSAERLKGVDSTLKIQPAKLEDSAVYLCASSLESGSNSPLHFGNGTRLTVT.

The chain joins TRBV4-3 to TRBJ2-4; D possibly corresponds to TRBD2 (6 bases). The germline gives CDR1 LGHNA, CDR2 YSLEER. CDR3 length: 16 amino acids. Trimming pared 2 bases from V and 6 bases from J, leaving 17 bases between. CDR3 amino acids: CASSQKDGSGGNIQYF. The CDR3 DNA is TGCGCCAGCAGCCAAAAGGACGGGAGCGGCGGAAACATTCAGTACTTC.

This clone was found a few times. V usage is TRBV6-1 and J usage is TRBJ2-7, with a weak D call TRBD1 (5 bases). CDR1 and CDR2 (germline): MNHNS, SASEGT. CDR3 size: 14 residues. Trimming left V 0 bases short and J 6 bases short, with 12 bases between. The CDR3 loop is CASSEAYRTREQYF. The CDR3 DNA sequence: TGTGCCAGCAGTGAAGCATATCGGACACGCGAGCAGTACTTC.

This clone was seen at least ten times. V usage is TRBV12-3 or TRBV12-4 and J usage is TRBJ2-7; 10 bases match TRBD1. The V segment lost 5 bases and the J segment 2 bases; nucleotides outside the gene matches: 3. This CDR3 has 14 residues. The CDR3 sequence: CASSPGTGAYEQYF. The DNA for the CDR3 is TGTGCCAGCAGTCCGGGGACAGGGGCCTACGAGCAGTACTTC.

The rearrangement uses TRBV6-1 and TRBJ1-2, with D tentatively TRBD1 (6 bases). V gave up 8 bases and J gave up 2 bases, with 12 bases separating them. CDR1 MNHNS and CDR2 SASEGT come from the germline V gene. CDR3 size: 13 residues. CDR3 residues: CASAPGGNYGYTF. The CDR3 nucleotides read TGTGCCAGCGCCCCCGGGGGCAACTATGGCTACACCTTC.

This clone was recorded a few times. V is TRBV12-3 or TRBV12-4 and J is TRBJ2-7; 8 bases agree with TRBD1. This CDR3 has 16 residues. Trimming cost V 4 bases and J 0 bases; bases outside gene matches: 8. The CDR3 sequence is CASSSKWTGSSYEQYF. The CDR3 region has the DNA TGTGCCAGCAGTTCGAAGTGGACAGGGAGCTCCTACGAGCAGTACTTC.

The chain has TRBV7-8 and TRBJ1-5; D gene unclear. V was clipped by 0 bases and J by 2 bases, with 14 bases between them. Germline V gene sequence: CDR1 SGHVS, CDR2 FQNEAQ. This CDR3 contains 17 residues. The DNA for the CDR3 is TGTGCCAGCAGCTTAGCGGTAATCCCTGAGTGCAATCAGCCCCAGCATTTT. It translates to CASSLAVIPECNQPQHF.